The 29 T cell receptor beta chains below all came from one sample that was sequenced in a study of Ad26.COV2.S vaccination and SARS-CoV-2 variants. Treatment described: around 19 received Ad26.COV2.S at low or high dose, single or two shots; about 5 received placebo; per-sample allocation not given. Each sample was drawn 63 days after the first injection (of vaccine or placebo). The method was immunoSEQ multiplex PCR; TCRdb's version includes in-frame clones alone and lacks a portion of them. The data hold roughly 380,000 clones, with 70% to 90% observed a single time. This specimen was peripheral blood, taken in a trial of Ad26.COV2.S vaccine versus placebo. All receptors come from a person between 18 and 60 years old who received the Ad26.COV2.S COVID-19 vaccine or a placebo.

The V gene is TRBV6-6, the J gene TRBJ2-7; a possible D gene is TRBD1 (5 bases). Trimming stripped 2 bases from V and 2 bases from J, with 7 bases between. Germline V gene sequence: CDR1 MNHNY, CDR2 SVGAGI (reference sequence). There are 13 residues in the CDR3. In DNA, the CDR3 is TGTGCCAGCAGTTACGCAGGGACCTACGAGCAGTACTTC. Its protein is CASSYAGTYEQYF.

The genes are TRBV2 and TRBJ2-5; a weak D match, TRBD1 (5 bases). The CDR3 spans 14 residues. V was pared by 4 bases and J by 1 base, with 10 bases between. The germline CDR1 and CDR2 sequences are SNHLY and FYNNEI. The chain's CDR3 is CASSGGRAQETQYF. The CDR3 DNA follows: TGTGCCAGCAGTGGGGGCAGGGCCCAAGAGACCCAGTACTTC. Combining the CDR3 with reference TRBV2 and TRBJ2-5 gives the whole variable domain EPEVTQTPSHQVTQMGQEVILRCVPISNHLYFYWYRQILGQKVEFLVSFYNNEISEKSEIFDDQFSVERPDGSNFTLKIRSTKLEDSAMYFCASSGGRAQETQYFGPGTRLLVL.

The rearrangement links TRBV6-6 to TRBJ1-4; no definite D call. Germline CDR1 MNHNY, CDR2 SVGAGI (reference sequence). The CDR3 loop spans 12 amino acids. Trimming cost V 10 bases and J 4 bases, with 10 bases left between them. DNA for the CDR3: TGTGCCACAGTTGTGCTTAATGAAAAACTGTTTTTT. Translated: CATVVLNEKLFF.

The rearrangement uses TRBV4-3 and TRBJ2-3; no reliable D call. V was shortened by 4 bases and J by 8 bases, with 13 bases between the two germline ends. Per germline, CDR1 LGHNA and CDR2 YSLEER. The CDR3 runs 13 residues. Here the CDR3 reads CASSPRPASTQYF. The CDR3 nucleotides read TGCGCCAGCAGCCCCAGACCCGCAAGTACGCAGTATTTT.

This rearrangement joins TRBV7-6 to TRBJ2-3; D unclear. Trimming shortened V by 1 base and J by 0 bases, and 11 bases separated the two germline ends. Germline values: CDR1 SGHVS, CDR2 FNYEAQ. The CDR3 is made up of 16 amino acids. The CDR3 sequence: CASSLGSETSTDTQYF. CDR3 sequence (DNA): TGTGCCAGCAGCTTAGGGTCAGAAACTAGCACAGATACGCAGTATTTT.

This chain uses TRBV9 with TRBJ1-4, with 11 bases that match TRBD1. Germline V gene lookup returns CDR1 SGDLS and CDR2 YYNGEE. CDR3 length equals 16 residues. V shed 4 bases and J 8 bases; nucleotides not matched to a gene: 10. The DNA of the CDR3 is TGTGCCAGCAGCACAAGTGCCGGGACAGGGGGGGAAAAACTGTTTTTT. Its translation: CASSTSAGTGGEKLFF.

This clone was seen a few times. Other DNA sequences of this sample code for an identical CDR3. The rearrangement links TRBV5-5 to TRBJ2-2; D ambiguous. Germline V gives CDR1 SGHKS, CDR2 YYEKEE (reference sequence). V lost 4 bases and J lost 0, with 7 bases in between. The CDR3 loop spans 14 amino acids. In DNA, the CDR3 is TGTGCCAGCAGCCTGGGCCCGAACACCGGGGAGCTGTTTTTT. It codes for CASSLGPNTGELFF.

The rearrangement joins TRBV20-1 to TRBJ2-1; D is unclear. From germline, CDR1 is DFQATT and CDR2 SNEGSKA (reference sequence). The CDR3 extends over 13 amino acids. Trimming cost V 3 bases and J 3 bases, with 9 bases left between them. The CDR3 spells CSASGSLYNEQFF. The CDR3 coding sequence is TGCAGTGCTAGTGGTAGCCTCTACAATGAGCAGTTCTTC.

V and J are TRBV7-9 and TRBJ1-3, with D possibly TRBD1 on 5 matching bases. The CDR3 is 14 amino acids. CDR1 SEHNR and CDR2 FQNEAQ come from the germline V gene (reference sequence). Between the trimmed V and J ends, which lost 11 bases and 2 bases, there was a span of 16 bases. CDR3 sequence: CAPGGGTAGNTIYF. CDR3 nucleotide sequence: TGTGCCCCCGGCGGCGGGACGGCTGGAAACACCATATATTTT.

The rearrangement joins TRBV27 to TRBJ2-3; 9 nucleotides align to TRBD2. J gave up 2 bases and V 3 bases, and 0 bases lay outside the gene matches. CDR3 length: 14 residues. The germline gives CDR1 MNHEY, CDR2 SMNVEV (reference sequence). Here the CDR3 DNA reads TGTGCCAGCAGTTTGGGACTAGCCACAGATACGCAGTATTTT. It codes for CASSLGLATDTQYF.

This chain links TRBV5-4 with TRBJ2-5, with D uncertain. The CDR3 is 12 amino acids. Trimming pared 3 bases from V and 5 bases from J, leaving 8 bases between. Per the germline V gene, CDR1 is SGHNT and CDR2 is YYREEE (reference sequence). CDR3 loop: CASSSSGETQYF. The CDR3 nucleotides read TGTGCCAGCAGCTCATCAGGCGAGACCCAGTACTTC.

The chain joins TRBV11-2 to TRBJ2-5, with a tentative D call TRBD1 (6 bases). The germline V gene has CDR1 SGHAT and CDR2 FQNNGV. The CDR3 consists of 13 residues. Trimming took off 1 base at V and 4 bases at J, with 7 bases between the two ends. CDR3 amino acids: CASSLGTAETQYF. In nucleotides, the CDR3 is TGTGCCAGCAGCTTAGGGACAGCAGAGACCCAGTACTTC.

The chain combines TRBV9 with TRBJ2-7, with D possibly matching TRBD1 (5 bases). This CDR3 region has 15 residues. Per the germline V gene, CDR1 is SGDLS and CDR2 is YYNGEE. With 0 bases removed from V and 1 base from J, the gap between germline ends came to 11 bases. The CDR3 here is CASSVVGHPSYEQYF. The CDR3 DNA sequence: TGTGCCAGCAGCGTAGTAGGACACCCTTCCTACGAGCAGTACTTC.

Concerning this clone itself: This specimen includes other DNA sequences encoding the same CDR3. The J gene is TRBJ1-3, the V gene TRBV19; a possible D gene is TRBD1 (6 bases). Between the trimmed V and J ends, which lost 4 bases and 1 base, there was a span of 8 bases. This CDR3 region has 14 residues. Per germline, CDR1 LNHDA and CDR2 SQIVND (reference sequence). The DNA for the CDR3 is TGTGCCAGTAGTACCAGGGGATCTGGAAACACCATATATTTT. It specifies CASSTRGSGNTIYF.

The chain joins TRBV30 to TRBJ1-3; D is possibly TRBD1 (5 bases). V shed 4 bases and J shed 7 bases, with 14 bases lying between them. CDR1 and CDR2 from the germline V gene are GTSNPN and SVGIG (reference sequence). The CDR3 is made up of 13 amino acids. The CDR3 reads CAWTGIGENTIYF. CDR3 bases: TGTGCCTGGACAGGGATAGGAGAGAACACCATATATTTT.

V gene TRBV9 combines with J gene TRBJ2-4; 9 nucleotides line up with TRBD2. In germline, CDR1 is SGDLS, CDR2 YYNGEE. J gave up 0 bases and V 0 bases, and 10 bases lay outside the gene matches. This CDR3 has 19 amino acids. The DNA for the CDR3 is TGTGCCAGCAGCGTAGAGGCGGGAGGGTCCAAAATAGCCAAAAACATTCAGTACTTC. Translation gives CASSVEAGGSKIAKNIQYF.

CDR3 DNA sequence: TGCGCCAGCAGTGAGTATAGTAGCGGGACCGCCTACGAGCAGTACTTC. It specifies CASSEYSSGTAYEQYF. The chain combines TRBV10-1 with TRBJ2-7; 8 bases line up with TRBD2. Germline V gene data show CDR1 as WNHNN and CDR2 as SYGVQD (reference sequence). The trim removed 1 base at V and 2 bases at J, leaving 7 bases unmatched. The CDR3 sequence is 16 residues long.

The rearrangement links TRBV27 to TRBJ2-7; D may be TRBD2 (6 bases). Trimming shortened V by 2 bases and J by 6 bases, and 11 bases separated the two germline ends. This CDR3 region has 13 residues. Germline loops: CDR1 MNHEY, CDR2 SMNVEV (reference sequence). The DNA for the CDR3 is TGTGCCAGCAGTTTAGCGGGGCGCAGCGAGCAGTACTTC. It specifies CASSLAGRSEQYF.

The table lists this clone with a few counts. The gene calls are TRBV7-9 and TRBJ2-3; 11 bases align to TRBD2. Germline lookup yields CDR1 SEHNR and CDR2 FQNEAQ (reference sequence). Trimming removed 5 bases from V and 6 bases from J; junction bases left unmatched: 7. CDR3 length: 15 residues. The CDR3 DNA reads TGTGCCAGCAGCCAGACTAGCGGGGCCCAGGATACGCAGTATTTT. The encoded protein is CASSQTSGAQDTQYF. The full variable domain, rest sourced from reference TRBV7-9 and TRBJ2-3, is DTGVSQNPRHKITKRGQNVTFRCDPISEHNRLYWYRQTLGQGPEFLTYFQNEAQLEKSRLLSDRFSAERPKGSFSTLEIQRTEQGDSAMYLCASSQTSGAQDTQYFGPGTRLTVL.

The chain joins TRBV10-2 to TRBJ2-2, with a weak D call TRBD1 (5 bases). CDR3 length: 15 amino acids. Germline loops: CDR1 WSHSY, CDR2 SAAADI. Trimming pared 6 bases from V and 1 base from J, leaving 12 bases between. The CDR3 here is CASRFLQVNTGELFF. The CDR3 bases are TGCGCCAGCAGATTTTTACAGGTGAACACCGGGGAGCTGTTTTTT.

A note on this clone: One end of the junction varies from germline; a read error may be responsible. The genes are TRBV30 and TRBJ1-1; D is uncertain. This CDR3 contains 12 residues. Looked up from germline, CDR1 is GTSNPN and CDR2 is SVGIG (reference sequence). The CDR3 loop is CAWTPRNPEAFF. CDR3 bases: TGTGCCTGGACCCCTCGGAACCCTGAAGCTTTCTTT.

This clone has a single count. The rearrangement uses TRBV7-9 and TRBJ2-2, with D possibly TRBD1 on 6 matching bases. V dropped 5 bases and J dropped 3 bases, with 10 bases sitting between them. This CDR3 has 14 amino acids. Germline V CDR1 and CDR2: SEHNR, FQNEAQ (reference sequence). The CDR3: CASSRTAYTGELFF. CDR3 in DNA: TGTGCCAGCAGCAGGACAGCTTACACCGGGGAGCTGTTTTTT.

The chain couples TRBV2 to TRBJ2-2, with TRBD1 matching 9 bases. Trimming at V came to 0 bases and at J to 5 bases, leaving 7 bases not matched to a gene. CDR1 is SNHLY, CDR2 FYNNEI, per germline. The CDR3 is 17 amino acids. The CDR3 sequence: CASSEAASGQGTGELFF. In DNA form, the CDR3 reads TGTGCCAGCAGTGAAGCGGCCTCGGGACAGGGTACCGGGGAGCTGTTTTTT.

The V gene is TRBV6-5, the J gene TRBJ1-5; TRBD1 matches at 9 bases. The length of the CDR3 is 15 residues. Germline V gives CDR1 MNHEY, CDR2 SVGAGI. J gave up 0 bases and V 6 bases, and 3 bases lay outside the gene matches. The CDR3 region has the DNA TGTGCCAGCAGAGGGACAGGGTATAGCAATCAGCCCCAGCATTTT. As protein: CASRGTGYSNQPQHF.

This clone was seen only once. The CDR3 bases are TGTGCCAGCAGCTTACCGTTAGAGGTCAGCATGTACTCTGGAAACACCATATATTTT. This codes for CASSLPLEVSMYSGNTIYF. The rearrangement uses TRBV7-2 and TRBJ1-3; the D is unclear. The CDR3 spans 19 residues. Germline CDR1 and CDR2: SGHTA and FQGNSA. Trimming left V 2 bases short and J 0 bases short, with 20 bases between. Using reference TRBV7-2 and TRBJ1-3 for the parts outside the CDR3, the full variable domain is GAGVSQSPSNKVTEKGKDVELRCDPISGHTALYWYRQSLGQGLEFLIYFQGNSAPDKSGLPSDRFSAERTGGSVSTLTIQRTQQEDSAVYLCASSLPLEVSMYSGNTIYFGEGSWLTVV.

This rearrangement joins TRBV5-5 to TRBJ2-3, with D perhaps matching TRBD1 (6 bases). The CDR3 is 14 amino acids. V was shortened by 0 bases and J by 3 bases, with 8 bases between the two germline ends. CDR1 and CDR2 from the germline V gene are SGHKS and YYEKEE (reference sequence). Here the CDR3 DNA reads TGTGCCAGCAGCTTGGCTGGACAGACAGATACGCAGTATTTT. It specifies CASSLAGQTDTQYF.

The V call is TRBV7-9, the J call TRBJ2-7; 9 nucleotides agree with TRBD2. Germline trimming cut 8 bases from V and 6 bases from J; bases unmatched to any gene: 17. Germline V gene data show CDR1 as SEHNR and CDR2 as FQNEAQ (reference sequence). This CDR3 region has 16 residues. CDR3 DNA: TGTGCCAGCGTACTCGCGACCGGGACTAGCTTTGGCGAGCAGTACTTC. It translates to CASVLATGTSFGEQYF.

This chain uses TRBV5-4 with TRBJ2-7; perhaps TRBD1 as D (6 bases). V was pared by 4 bases and J by 1 base, with 15 bases between. Germline assignment: CDR1 SGHNT and CDR2 YYREEE (reference sequence). The CDR3 sequence is 15 residues long. The CDR3 DNA is TGTGCCAGCAGCCCCAGGGGAAGTGTATCCTACGAGCAGTACTTC. This sequence encodes CASSPRGSVSYEQYF.

The rearrangement links TRBV29-1 to TRBJ2-2; no definite D call. The CDR3 runs to 12 residues. In germline, CDR1 is SQVTM, CDR2 ANQGSEA. V lost 3 bases to trimming and J lost 4 bases, with 6 bases between them. The CDR3 reads CSVEEFTGELFF. CDR3 in DNA: TGCAGCGTTGAGGAATTCACCGGGGAGCTGTTTTTT.